This T cell receptor beta chain was found in a study of Graves' ophthalmopathy and Graves' hyperthyroidism. The study, taken as a whole, reports: Most expanded thyroid clonotypes above 0.001 frequency also appeared in blood.

The length of the CDR3 is 14 residues. Per germline, CDR1 SGHVS and CDR2 FQNEAQ. TCR beta CDR3 regions were amplified from RNA transcripts. HTBI primers were used in a first-round RT-PCR, which preceded a second-round multiplex PCR. One entry per CDR3 protein, called by TCRdb with MiXCR from the multiplex PCR reads. The sample has about 590,000 distinct CDR3 sequences, under 45% seen once. With respect to this clonotype: The antigen is undetermined.

The chain carries TRBV7-8 and TRBJ2-7; 10 bases line up with TRBD1. Judging by the DNA end, TRBJ2-5 fits better; the J call may be wrong. Source material: peripheral blood or thyroid tissue (not recorded which). This TCR derives from an adult man with Graves' hyperthyroidism. CDR3 in DNA: TGTGCCAGCAGCCCCGGGACAGGGGTTGGGACCCAGTACTTC. It yields the protein CASSPGTGVGTQYF.